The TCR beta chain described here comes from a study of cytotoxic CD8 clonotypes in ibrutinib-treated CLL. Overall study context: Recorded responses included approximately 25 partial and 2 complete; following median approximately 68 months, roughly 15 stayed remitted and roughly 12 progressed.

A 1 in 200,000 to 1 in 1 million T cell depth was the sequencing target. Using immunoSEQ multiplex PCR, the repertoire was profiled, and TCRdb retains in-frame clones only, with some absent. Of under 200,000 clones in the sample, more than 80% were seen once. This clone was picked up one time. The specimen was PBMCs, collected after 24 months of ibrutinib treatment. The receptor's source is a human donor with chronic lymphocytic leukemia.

DNA of the CDR3: TGTGCCAGCAGCGCTTGGACTAGCCAGGACGGGGAGCTGTTTTTT. As protein: CASSAWTSQDGELFF. This sequence joins TRBV9 and TRBJ2-2; 8 nucleotides align to TRBD2. This CDR3 is 15 amino acids long. After removal of 3 bases from V and 7 bases from J, the junction contained 8 bases not matched to a gene. Per germline, CDR1 SGDLS and CDR2 YYNGEE.